The clone carrying this T cell receptor beta chain was detected ten times or more. The antigen remains unidentified. TCRdb re-called the 5' RACE reads through MiXCR, storing one row per CDR3 protein. The table records 150,000 to 200,000 distinct CDR3 sequences, around a sixth of them present only once. There are 17 residues in the CDR3. The germline V gene encodes CDR1 MNHEY and CDR2 SMNVEV (reference sequence). V gave up 2 bases and J gave up 7 bases; unmatched junction bases: 11. This entry comes from a study of CD8 T cells in ankylosing spondylitis. General study findings and limits: Reports say disease-linked clones showed up significantly more in matched ankylosing spondylitis synovial fluid. Previous work reported some of these motif variants in the synovial fluid and blood of reactive arthritis.

V gene TRBV27 combines with J gene TRBJ2-2; 9 bases are shared with TRBD1. This clonotype was obtained from a male donor aged 5 to 29 with ankylosing spondylitis or in good health (not recorded which). The sample was blood, either unsorted or a sorted T cell fraction (not recorded which). CDR3 sequence reads: CASSLTPRTGVGGELFF. The DNA of the CDR3 is TGTGCCAGCAGTTTAACACCCCGGACAGGGGTCGGCGGGGAGCTGTTTTTT.